This T cell receptor (beta chain) stems from a study of CXCR3-negative and CXCR3-positive naive CD8 T cells. As for the study in general: There were some 150 million TRB reads altogether, and each library had about 1.5 +/- 0.3 million of them.

CDR1 and CDR2 from the germline V gene are SEHNR and FQNEAQ (reference sequence). CDR3 length equals 13 residues. Libraries of TRB cDNA were made by 5' RACE and carried UMIs. TCRdb reanalyzed the 5' RACE reads, giving one entry per CDR3 protein sequence and no DNA. The sample has 100,000 to 150,000 distinct CDR3 sequences. Study outcomes and limitations: Memory CD8+ T cell repertoires were far less diverse than both naive subsets. Naive cells positive for CXCR3 carried more hydrophobic TRB CDR3s than CXCR3-negative ones. The TRBV-TRBJ usage of naive CXCR3-negative and CXCR3-positive cells was similar, but that of memory cells differed.

Triplicates of about 270,000 cells were sorted from each CD8+ T cell subset. As regards this clonotype: Its antigen remains unknown.

The TCR originated in a human donor in good health. Some clones in this sample may be carry-over from other donors' samples. Sequencing was performed on naive CXCR3+ CD8+ T cells from blood. Stated subset: CD45RO-CCR7+CD27+CD95- naive CD8+ T cells expressing CXCR3 (TNR3+). The chain joins TRBV7-9 to TRBJ1-1; the TCRdb call, TRBD1, lacks DNA for checking. This CDR3 reads CASSGQTNTEAFF. Based on the CDR3 plus reference TRBV7-9 and TRBJ1-1, the full variable domain is DTGVSQNPRHKITKRGQNVTFRCDPISEHNRLYWYRQTLGQGPEFLTYFQNEAQLEKSRLLSDRFSAERPKGSFSTLEIQRTEQGDSAMYLCASSGQTNTEAFFGQGTRLTVV.